Listed below are T cell receptor beta chains from one sample, sequenced in a study of vaccination effects on CD4 cells after COVID-19. Which antigens these TCRs recognize remains unknown. Generated by immunoSEQ multiplex PCR, the TCRdb table keeps only in-frame clones and is missing some. Found here are about 63,000 clones, 70% to 85% of them singletons; the top ten hold 3.5% to 4.5%. The input for sequencing was CD4+ T cells from PBMCs cultured with HCoV-OC43 spike peptides, taken before COVID-19 vaccination. Receptor source: a human donor who received a COVID-19 vaccine. Each CDR3 is given with its conserved first and last residue. Each record gives: V gene, CDR3 protein.

TRBV7-8 CASSLQGVGNYGYTF
TRBV11-1 CASSPSLGQGSGELFF
TRBV2 CASKETGGNTEAFF
TRBV11-3 CASSSGQSSYNEQFF
TRBV6-6 CASSYMVGEQFF
TRBV5-8 CASSLRGLAEAFF
TRBV19 CASTGGLTSDLNTEAFF
TRBV19 CASSLRPESNQPQHF
TRBV14 CASSQDVHRAWGYTF
TRBV3-1/TRBV3-2 CASSPREGGSQGTEAFF
TRBV5-1 CASSFSGTGAETQYF
TRBV18 CASSPGGPYNEQFF
TRBV7-2 CASGTSVGELFF
TRBV6-2/TRBV6-3 CASSYVGNNNQPQHF
TRBV5-4 CASSSRVGTEAFF
TRBV4-1 CASSLQRGSTDTQYF
TRBV30 CAWTPGPERDTQYF
TRBV10-2 CASSVTGSEAFF
TRBV4-1 CASSQLTGGGTGELFF
TRBV18 CASSFQGRETQYF
TRBV9 CASSPSGGNEKLFF
TRBV19 CASAGGSASNQPQHF
TRBV28 CASSYRSGSGELFF
TRBV7-3 CASSLQMGGANVLTF
TRBV5-1 CASLRVPGAGTGELFF
TRBV6-5 CASSYSSQRADTQYF
TRBV6-5 CASSPTRAGANVLTF
TRBV5-6 CASSLGRGEKLFF
TRBV5-1 CASSGGYSTDTQYF
TRBV24-1 CATSDPGTAFYGYTF
TRBV12-5 CASGLTPDGRESTDTQYF
TRBV7-2 CASSPRGASGNTIYF
TRBV19 CASKEGTGYTGELFF
TRBV2 CASSEGVWQGRNGYTF
TRBV19 CASRTPNYGYTF
TRBV7-9 CASSYPLGDIQETQYF
TRBV6-5 CASRLAGVVREQFF
TRBV12-3/TRBV12-4 CASSRRETQYF
TRBV30 CAWKPGTDNEQFF
TRBV18 CASSPLGQGVTDTQYF
TRBV5-1 CASSPGTGTNTGELFF
TRBV5-1 CASSFPTSGGRNEQFF
TRBV24-1 CATSDLGGAQWDEQFF
TRBV5-5 CASADTGGAEPQHF
TRBV2 CATPTGTGNTGELFF
TRBV15 CATSREDGHWETQYF
TRBV29-1 CSGGAQETQYF
TRBV12-5 CASGLGRTNEKLFF
TRBV6-6 CASSLRPTEAFF
TRBV5-1 CASSWGLWSSYNEQFF
TRBV5-1 CASSNGGQVDETQYF
TRBV6-5 CASSPGLAWETQYF
TRBV4-1 CASSQDTTGAASNYGYTF